Included here is one T cell receptor (beta chain) sequence, with context. Germline V CDR1 and CDR2: PRHDT, FYEKMQ (reference sequence). This CDR3 is 14 amino acids long. V lost 5 bases and J lost 4, with 11 bases in between. The sample is drawn from a study of cytomegalovirus exposure and HLA in healthy donors. PCR amplification relied on 60 Vbeta primers (plus 13 Jbeta primers). TCRdb's copy holds only in-frame clones and misses some; the assay was immunoSEQ multiplex PCR. The sample totals 150,000 to 200,000 clones. V gene TRBV13 combines with J gene TRBJ2-2; D is uncertain. The receptor was isolated from a man aged 30 to 45 in good health and CMV-seronegative. The specimen was PBMCs. CDR3 amino acids: CASSNTPGTGELFF. In DNA, the CDR3 is TGTGCCAGCAGCAATACCCCGGGCACCGGGGAGCTGTTTTTT.